Following are 15 T cell receptor beta chains from one sample sequenced in a study of T cell responses to AZD1222 COVID-19 vaccine (dated by TCRdb to the early 2020s). Library method: the immunoSEQ multiplex PCR assay. In its TCRdb copy, this immuneACCESS table keeps in-frame sequences only and misses some clones. Where compared with another copy, unresolved V genes explain less than half of these, and the others have no known cause. The sample table records 130,000 or so clones; over 85% of these occur just once. The ten largest clonotypes hold 0.85% to 0.95% of the sample. Taken with the paper, the label for time point translates to: baseline before first vaccination. The treatment or condition label for this specimen denotes: meningococcal conjugate vaccine given as trial control. Material: peripheral blood, obtained on day 0 of MenACWY control vaccination. The receptors come from an adult in good health.

The chain uses TRBV28 and TRBJ1-2; D not certain. Trimming shortened V by 4 bases and J by 1 base, and 1 base separated the two germline ends. Germline CDR1 is MDHEN and CDR2 is SYDVKM. The CDR3 extends over 11 amino acids. This CDR3 is CASSYNYGYTF. The CDR3 bases are TGTGCCAGCAGTTATAACTATGGCTACACCTTC.

This clone is a singleton in its sample. The chain uses TRBV9 and TRBJ1-4, with 10 positions matching TRBD1. The CDR3 contains 14 residues. The J segment lost 5 bases and the V segment lost 4 bases, leaving 2 bases of the junction unmatched. Germline V gives CDR1 SGDLS, CDR2 YYNGEE. CDR3 protein: CASSLGQGNEKLFF. CDR3 bases: TGTGCCAGCAGCCTGGGACAGGGGAATGAAAAACTGTTTTTT.

Written as DNA, the CDR3 is TGTGCCAGCAGCTTCGGACAGGGGGCTTTTGGCTACGAGCAGTACTTC. This sequence encodes CASSFGQGAFGYEQYF. The chain is built from TRBV7-9 and TRBJ2-7; 11 bases map to TRBD1. Trimming cost V 3 bases and J 3 bases; bases outside gene matches: 7. The CDR3 is 16 amino acids. Per germline, CDR1 SEHNR and CDR2 FQNEAQ (reference sequence).

The rearrangement links TRBV7-9 to TRBJ2-7, with 7 bases fitting TRBD2. From germline, CDR1 is SEHNR and CDR2 FQNEAQ (reference sequence). The CDR3 contains 11 residues. Trimming took 8 bases from V and 3 from J; bases not matched to a gene: 1. The CDR3 protein is CASRGSYEQYF. CDR3 nucleotide sequence: TGTGCCAGCCGCGGGAGCTACGAGCAGTACTTC.

J is TRBJ1-1 and V is TRBV4-3; no firm D call. Looked up from germline, CDR1 is LGHNA and CDR2 is YSLEER. V gave up 3 bases and J gave up 2 bases, with 4 bases separating them. The CDR3 runs 12 residues. The CDR3 is CASSHSNTEAFF. DNA of the CDR3: TGCGCCAGCAGCCATAGCAACACTGAAGCTTTCTTT.

This rearrangement joins TRBV4-2 to TRBJ1-6; D is unresolved. This CDR3 is built from 14 residues. The V and J ends lost 1 base and 6 bases respectively, with 7 bases between them. From germline, CDR1 is LGHNA and CDR2 YNFKEQ. CDR3: CASSQGPSNSPLHF. CDR3 nucleotides: TGTGCCAGCAGCCAAGGGCCGAGTAATTCACCCCTCCACTTT.

The chain's CDR3 is CASSQGRGTTNEKLFF. CDR3 coding DNA: TGCGCCAGCAGCCAGGGGAGGGGCACAACTAATGAAAAACTGTTTTTT. The chain has TRBV4-1 and TRBJ1-4, with D possibly TRBD1 on 5 matching bases. The V and J ends lost 3 bases and 0 bases respectively, with 11 bases between them. The CDR3 is 16 amino acids. CDR1 MGHRA and CDR2 YSYEKL come from the germline V gene.

The chain recombines TRBV7-9 with TRBJ2-4; TRBD1 matches at 10 bases. V gave up 5 bases and J gave up 2 bases; unmatched junction bases: 6. The CDR3 is 16 residues long. Germline V lookup: CDR1 SEHNR, CDR2 FQNEAQ (reference sequence). CDR3 amino acids: CASSPRTGGTKNIQYF. The CDR3 DNA is TGTGCCAGCAGCCCCCGGACAGGGGGAACCAAAAACATTCAGTACTTC.

This clone was seen more than once but under ten times. The V call is TRBV6-6, the J call TRBJ2-3; a weak D match, TRBD1 (6 bases). CDR3 length equals 16 residues. V was trimmed by 4 bases and J by 0 bases, leaving 14 bases between them. Germline loops: CDR1 MNHNY, CDR2 SVGAGI (reference sequence). CDR3 residues: CASSSPPRGSTDTQYF. The CDR3 DNA sequence: TGTGCCAGCAGTTCCCCCCCGAGGGGGAGCACAGATACGCAGTATTTT.

This CDR3 reads CASSSNRGGEQYF. CDR3 in DNA: TGTGCCAGCAGCTCGAACAGGGGTGGCGAGCAGTACTTC. The chain employs TRBV7-9 and TRBJ2-7; TRBD1 aligns across 7 bases. V was clipped by 4 bases and J by 6 bases; unmatched bases: 6. The V gene's germline CDR1 is SEHNR and CDR2 FQNEAQ (reference sequence). The length of the CDR3 is 13 residues.

The genes are TRBV6-7 and TRBJ1-5; D perhaps matches TRBD1 (5 bases). TRBV6-7 is reported as an ORF; its role is uncertain. The CDR3 consists of 14 residues. Between the trimmed V and J ends, which lost 10 bases and 0 bases, there was a span of 13 bases. Written as DNA, the CDR3 is TGTGCCACCAGGGAGAGGGATAGCAATCAGCCCCAGCATTTT. As protein: CATRERDSNQPQHF.

The V and J genes are TRBV15 and TRBJ2-7; no definite D call. CDR3 length equals 12 residues. Germline CDR1 and CDR2: LNHNV and YYDKDF (reference sequence). V lost 4 bases and J 7 bases, leaving 11 bases between the germline ends. The CDR3 bases are TGTGCCACCAGCATAAATTTCGGGGAGCAGTACTTC. This encodes CATSINFGEQYF.

V gene TRBV5-6 combines with J gene TRBJ1-1; D remains ambiguous. Germline CDR1 reads SGHDT; CDR2 reads YYEEEE. The CDR3 consists of 14 residues. V lost 2 bases, J lost 1 base, and 9 bases lay in between. The CDR3 sequence: CASSFDPGNTEAFF. The CDR3 DNA is TGTGCCAGCAGCTTTGATCCAGGGAACACTGAAGCTTTCTTT.

V is TRBV5-1 and J is TRBJ2-1; D is perhaps TRBD1 (6 bases). V was shortened by 4 bases and J by 4 bases, with 15 bases between the two germline ends. The CDR3 is made up of 15 amino acids. CDR1 and CDR2 from the germline V gene are SGHRS and YFSETQ. The CDR3 DNA reads TGCGCCAGCAGCCCCCTACAGGGACCGTACAATGAGCAGTTCTTC. Its protein is CASSPLQGPYNEQFF.

Notes on this clone: The same CDR3 is also encoded by other DNA sequences in this sample. The chain links TRBV7-2 to TRBJ1-2; 7 positions match TRBD1. The germline V gene has CDR1 SGHTA and CDR2 FQGNSA. This CDR3 spans 13 amino acids. V trimming: 2 bases; J trimming: 4 bases; junction bases outside the gene matches: 1. CDR3 sequence (DNA): TGTGCCAGCAGCTTAAGACAGGGCTATGGCTACACCTTC. This codes for CASSLRQGYGYTF.